This T cell receptor (beta chain) was sequenced during a study of blood T cell repertoires in COVID-19. Study-wide context: The study drew acute and convalescent COVID-19 samples from the United States, Italy and Spain. T cells, B-cell-depleted T cells, or PBMCs provided the cDNA or gDNA that served as material.

In the original analysis: Reference gene primer amplification gave nucleated cell count estimates. The method was immunoSEQ multiplex PCR; TCRdb's version includes in-frame clones alone and lacks a portion of them. The V and J calls and clone size come from that table; D and trimming were worked out from the DNA. The table has over 200,000 clones, about four fifths seen once; the top ten hold about 8.9%. The CDR3 runs 15 residues. The germline V gene encodes CDR1 MGHRA and CDR2 YSYEKL. V lost 1 base, J lost 4 bases, and 1 base stayed unmatched. Sequenced: peripheral blood. The chain joins TRBV4-1 to TRBJ2-7; 13 bases map to TRBD2. The sequence was obtained from a woman between 50 and 59 years old with acute or convalescent COVID-19. CDR3 protein: CASSQALAGGYEQYF. As DNA, the CDR3 is TGCGCCAGCAGCCAAGCACTAGCGGGAGGGTACGAGCAGTACTTC.